These 25 T cell receptor beta chains came from one sample sequenced in a study of shared clonotypes between healthy human individuals. Assay used: immunoSEQ multiplex PCR; TCRdb lists only in-frame clones, some missing. The data hold around 1.1 million clones, with roughly 80% observed a single time. Sequencing used memory CD4+ T cells from PBMCs. Subset indicated: CD45RA-negative fraction. The origin of the receptors is a man younger than 30 in good health. Some clones in this sample may be carry-over from other donors' samples.

The chain is built from TRBV9 and TRBJ2-6; the D gene is possibly TRBD1 (8 bases). Between the trimmed V and J ends, which lost 5 bases and 2 bases, there was a span of 17 bases. The CDR3 is 17 residues long. Looked up from germline, CDR1 is SGDLS and CDR2 is YYNGEE. CDR3 sequence: CASRQGGLHPGANVLTF. In DNA form, the CDR3 reads TGTGCCAGCAGACAGGGGGGGCTTCATCCTGGGGCCAACGTCCTGACTTTC.

The rearrangement joins TRBV2 to TRBJ2-1; 7 nucleotides match TRBD1. The junction had 7 bases not matched to a gene; V was cut back by 4 bases and J by 4 bases. This CDR3 has 15 residues. Germline-derived CDR1 and CDR2 are SNHLY and FYNNEI. The DNA of the CDR3 is TGTGCCAGCAGTGTGTGGACAGGCCCTTACAATGAGCAGTTCTTC. Residues: CASSVWTGPYNEQFF.

The rearrangement joins TRBV7-2 to TRBJ1-5, with a weak D call TRBD1 (5 bases). Looked up from germline, CDR1 is SGHTA and CDR2 is FQGNSA. V shed 5 bases and J shed 1 base, with 12 bases lying between them. This CDR3 is 15 amino acids long. This CDR3 reads CASSGQGRSNQPQHF. CDR3 sequence (DNA): TGTGCCAGCAGCGGACAAGGACGGAGCAATCAGCCCCAGCATTTT. The entire variable domain, with the rest obtained from reference TRBV7-2 and TRBJ1-5, is as follows: GAGVSQSPSNKVTEKGKDVELRCDPISGHTALYWYRQSLGQGLEFLIYFQGNSAPDKSGLPSDRFSAERTGGSVSTLTIQRTQQEDSAVYLCASSGQGRSNQPQHFGDGTRLSIL.

The V and J genes are TRBV7-2 and TRBJ2-1; D uncertain. Trimming took 1 base from V and 7 from J, leaving 8 bases between them. There are 13 residues in the CDR3. Germline V gene sequence: CDR1 SGHTA, CDR2 FQGNSA. The CDR3 loop reads CASSLVLPNEQFF. The CDR3 bases are TGTGCCAGCAGCTTAGTTCTTCCAAATGAGCAGTTCTTC.

The rearrangement links TRBV4-1 to TRBJ1-3; tentative D call: TRBD1 (6 bases). This CDR3 spans 16 amino acids. V gave up 2 bases and J gave up 0 bases, with 11 bases separating them. Germline assignment: CDR1 MGHRA and CDR2 YSYEKL. The CDR3 reads CASSQFWTDSGNTIYF. The CDR3 nucleotides are TGCGCCAGCAGCCAATTTTGGACAGACTCTGGAAACACCATATATTTT.

The rearrangement links TRBV7-3 to TRBJ2-1, with D perhaps TRBD1 or TRBD2 (5 bases each). Trimming cost V 2 bases and J 9 bases, with 14 bases left between them. The CDR3 consists of 14 residues. Germline-derived CDR1 and CDR2 are SGHTA and FQGTGA. As DNA, the CDR3 is TGTGCCAGCAGCTTAGACGGGGCGGCGGTTGAGCAGTTCTTC. Its translation is CASSLDGAAVEQFF.

This chain links TRBV5-1 with TRBJ2-4; 13 positions agree with TRBD2. The CDR3 has 21 amino acids. J lost 0 bases, V lost 0 bases, and 12 bases had no gene match. Germline V gene lookup returns CDR1 SGHRS and CDR2 YFSETQ. The CDR3: CASSLAPQLAGGVGAKNIQYF. CDR3 coding DNA: TGCGCCAGCAGCTTGGCCCCCCAACTAGCGGGAGGGGTTGGAGCCAAAAACATTCAGTACTTC.

V and J are TRBV29-1 and TRBJ2-1, with 12 bases that match TRBD2. The CDR3 length is 15 residues. The V gene's germline CDR1 is SQVTM and CDR2 ANQGSEA. J was trimmed by 0 bases and V by 6 bases; bases with no gene match: 3. The CDR3 nucleotides are TGCAGCGTAAGACTAGCGGGAGCCTCCTACAATGAGCAGTTCTTC. Its translation: CSVRLAGASYNEQFF.

This clone was counted once. The chain carries TRBV2 and TRBJ2-1; TRBD2 aligns across 11 bases. CDR3 length: 15 amino acids. After removal of 5 bases from V and 4 bases from J, the junction contained 4 bases not matched to a gene. Looked up from germline, CDR1 is SNHLY and CDR2 is FYNNEI. The CDR3 reads CASSTGTSGYNEQFF. For the CDR3, the DNA is TGTGCCAGCAGTACCGGGACTAGCGGATACAATGAGCAGTTCTTC.

This chain connects TRBV6-5 to TRBJ1-2, with D possibly TRBD1 on 5 matching bases. The CDR3 length is 13 residues. Germline V CDR1 and CDR2: MNHEY, SVGAGI. Between the trimmed V and J ends, which lost 6 bases and 0 bases, there was a span of 8 bases. Here the CDR3 reads CASRGGANYGYTF. The CDR3 DNA follows: TGTGCCAGCAGGGGGGGAGCTAACTATGGCTACACCTTC.

This sequence joins TRBV15 and TRBJ1-5, with D uncertain. Trimming shortened V by 1 base and J by 1 base, and 11 bases separated the two germline ends. The CDR3 length is 16 residues. The germline V gene has CDR1 LNHNV and CDR2 YYDKDF (reference sequence). CDR3 DNA sequence: TGTGCCACCAGCAGAGGGCAGGAAGGGAGCAATCAGCCCCAGCATTTT. Amino acids: CATSRGQEGSNQPQHF.

The genes are TRBV7-9 and TRBJ2-7; D is ambiguous. V was shortened by 4 bases and J by 6 bases, with 13 bases between the two germline ends. The CDR3 is 13 amino acids. Germline V gene sequence: CDR1 SEHNR, CDR2 FQNEAQ (reference sequence). The DNA for the CDR3 is TGTGCCAGCAGCTCGCAGATGGGGTTCGAGCAGTACTTC. It yields the protein CASSSQMGFEQYF.

This chain connects TRBV7-2 to TRBJ2-1; tentatively, D is TRBD2 (5 bases). V was shortened by 3 bases and J by 3 bases, with 15 bases between the two germline ends. Germline V lookup: CDR1 SGHTA, CDR2 FQGNSA. The CDR3 is 16 amino acids. CDR3 amino acids: CASSFPEILGYNEQFF. CDR3 bases: TGTGCCAGCAGCTTCCCGGAAATACTAGGCTACAATGAGCAGTTCTTC. Based on the CDR3 plus reference TRBV7-2 and TRBJ2-1, the full variable domain is GAGVSQSPSNKVTEKGKDVELRCDPISGHTALYWYRQSLGQGLEFLIYFQGNSAPDKSGLPSDRFSAERTGGSVSTLTIQRTQQEDSAVYLCASSFPEILGYNEQFFGPGTRLTVL.

This chain joins TRBV7-2 and TRBJ2-1; D perhaps matches TRBD1 (6 bases). Germline CDR1 is SGHTA and CDR2 is FQGNSA. The germline V and J ends were trimmed by 5 bases and 9 bases, with 17 bases remaining between them. The CDR3 is 14 residues long. In DNA form, the CDR3 reads TGTGCCAGCAGCCCCACGGGACACTGGGTTGAGCAGTTCTTC. This codes for CASSPTGHWVEQFF.

The chain has TRBV29-1 and TRBJ1-4; D uncertain. Germline V gene sequence: CDR1 SQVTM, CDR2 ANQGSEA. CDR3 length equals 13 residues. Deletions cut 6 bases from V and 1 base from J, with 9 bases between. CDR3 in DNA: TGCAGCGTGGATAGCGGAACTAATGAAAAACTGTTTTTT. Residues: CSVDSGTNEKLFF.

The rearrangement links TRBV19 to TRBJ2-7; 8 nucleotides line up with TRBD2. There are 13 residues in the CDR3. In germline, CDR1 is LNHDA, CDR2 SQIVND (reference sequence). The trim removed 0 bases at V and 7 bases at J, leaving 2 bases unmatched. The CDR3 region is CASSIEAGDEQYF. The CDR3, as DNA: TGTGCCAGTAGTATAGAAGCGGGAGATGAGCAGTACTTC.

The V gene is TRBV5-5, the J gene TRBJ2-5, with a tentative D call TRBD2 (5 bases). The DNA end is a closer match to TRBJ2-7, so the J assignment may be wrong. The CDR3 sequence is 15 residues long. Germline values: CDR1 SGHKS, CDR2 YYEKEE (reference sequence). The CDR3 nucleotides read TGTGCCAGCAGCTTGCGAGGCATAGCGCCGGTCGAGCAGTACTTC. This encodes CASSLRGIAPVEQYF.

This clone was observed a few times. Other nucleotide sequences from this sample produce the same CDR3. The rearrangement uses TRBV28 and TRBJ2-1; possible D gene TRBD2, 5 bases. V was clipped by 1 base and J by 3 bases, with 7 bases between them. This CDR3 comprises 14 residues. Germline CDR1 MDHEN, CDR2 SYDVKM. The CDR3 region is CASSLLRDYNEQFF. CDR3 coding DNA: TGTGCCAGCAGTTTATTACGGGACTACAATGAGCAGTTCTTC. Variable domain in full (rest from reference TRBV28 and TRBJ2-1): DVKVTQSSRYLVKRTGEKVFLECVQDMDHENMFWYRQDPGLGLRLIYFSYDVKMKEKGDIPEGYSVSREKKERFSLILESASTNQTSMYLCASSLLRDYNEQFFGPGTRLTVL.

The gene calls are TRBV2 and TRBJ1-1; no clear D. This CDR3 has 14 residues. CDR1 and CDR2 from the germline V gene are SNHLY and FYNNEI. Trimming took 10 bases from V and 4 from J, leaving 19 bases between them. CDR3 sequence: CATQAVAGGTEAFF. In DNA, the CDR3 is TGTGCCACCCAGGCGGTGGCCGGCGGCACTGAAGCTTTCTTT.

The V gene is TRBV29-1, the J gene TRBJ2-1; 9 bases line up with TRBD2. Per the germline V gene, CDR1 is SQVTM and CDR2 is ANQGSEA. The CDR3 loop spans 11 amino acids. The trim removed 2 bases at V and 12 bases at J, leaving 2 bases unmatched. DNA for the CDR3: TGCAGCGTTGAAAGGCGGGAGGGGCAGTTCTTC. Encoded protein: CSVERREGQFF.

The chain carries TRBV5-1 and TRBJ1-1; the match to TRBD1 covers 7 bases. This CDR3 is 16 amino acids long. Germline V gene data show CDR1 as SGHRS and CDR2 as YFSETQ. After removal of 0 bases from V and 3 bases from J, the junction contained 8 bases not matched to a gene. The CDR3 DNA follows: TGCGCCAGCAGCTTGGTGAAGACAGGGTGGGACACTGAAGCTTTCTTT. Protein product: CASSLVKTGWDTEAFF.

A few counts support this clone. The same CDR3 is also encoded by other DNA sequences in this sample. The genes are TRBV5-1 and TRBJ1-1; D gene unclear. The germline V gene encodes CDR1 SGHRS and CDR2 YFSETQ. The CDR3 is 13 residues long. V lost 0 bases and J 0 bases, leaving 3 bases between the germline ends. This CDR3 is CASSLGMNTEAFF. In DNA form, the CDR3 reads TGCGCCAGCAGCTTGGGGATGAACACTGAAGCTTTCTTT.

CDR3 protein: CASSAGRYTGELFF. As DNA, the CDR3 is TGTGCCAGCAGTGCGGGCAGATACACCGGGGAGCTGTTTTTT. The J gene is TRBJ2-2, the V gene TRBV6-1; D is undetermined. Germline CDR1 MNHNS, CDR2 SASEGT. The V gene lost 4 bases and the J gene lost 3 bases, with 9 bases spanning the gap. The CDR3 contains 14 residues.

The chain joins TRBV7-2 to TRBJ1-5; D gene ambiguous. Deletions cut 6 bases from V and 5 bases from J, with 11 bases between. This CDR3 comprises 13 residues. Per the germline V gene, CDR1 is SGHTA and CDR2 is FQGNSA. The CDR3 region is CASSRNRYQPQHF. Written as DNA, the CDR3 is TGTGCCAGCAGTCGTAACAGATATCAGCCCCAGCATTTT.

The J gene is TRBJ2-5, the V gene TRBV18; D call uncertain. Deletions cut 2 bases from V and 5 bases from J, with 12 bases between. Germline V gene sequence: CDR1 KGHSH, CDR2 LQKENI. The CDR3 has 14 residues. The CDR3 sequence is CASSPLVMRETQYF. In nucleotides, the CDR3 is TGTGCCAGCTCACCATTGGTGATGAGGGAGACCCAGTACTTC.